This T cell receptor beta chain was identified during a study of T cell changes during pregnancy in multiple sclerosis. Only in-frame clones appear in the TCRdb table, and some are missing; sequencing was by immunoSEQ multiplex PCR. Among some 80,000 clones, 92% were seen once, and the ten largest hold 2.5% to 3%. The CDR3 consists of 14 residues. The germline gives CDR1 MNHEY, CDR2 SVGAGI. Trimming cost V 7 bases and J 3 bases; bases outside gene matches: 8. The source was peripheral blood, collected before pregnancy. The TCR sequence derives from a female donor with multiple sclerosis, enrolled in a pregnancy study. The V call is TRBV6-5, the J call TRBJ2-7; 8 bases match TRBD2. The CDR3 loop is CASTLRSGSYEQYF. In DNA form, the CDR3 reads TGTGCCAGCACCCTGAGGAGCGGGAGCTACGAGCAGTACTTC.